The rows below give T cell receptor beta chains drawn from one sample of a study of cytomegalovirus exposure and HLA in healthy donors. The repertoire was sequenced with immunoSEQ multiplex PCR; TCRdb's copy has only in-frame clones and lacks some. This table has around 150,000 clones, 60% to 80% appearing once. The sample was PBMCs. These receptors originate from a woman between 45 and 65 years old in good health and CMV-seropositive. Both conserved end residues are part of each CDR3. The D gene is left open where the match is weak. Clone size appears in some rows only: once, few, many, or a class for an expanded clone.

d_gene: -; abundance: -; j_gene: TRBJ1-2; v_gene: TRBV4-3; len: 14; CDR3nt: TGCGCCAGCAGCCGGGCCGGGGGTGACTATGGCTACACCTTC; CDR3aa: CASSRAGGDYGYTF
d_gene: -; abundance: -; j_gene: TRBJ2-1; v_gene: TRBV5-1; len: 15; CDR3nt: TGCGCCAGCAGCGAACAGGGTTCCTCCTACAATGAGCAGTTCTTC; CDR3aa: CASSEQGSSYNEQFF
d_gene: -; abundance: -; j_gene: TRBJ1-2; v_gene: TRBV5-1; len: 13; CDR3nt: TGCGCCAGCAGCCTCGGACAAGAATATGGCTACACCTTC; CDR3aa: CASSLGQEYGYTF
d_gene: -; abundance: -; j_gene: TRBJ2-5; v_gene: TRBV29-1; len: 13; CDR3nt: TGCAGCGTTGAGGAGGGTTCGGCAGAGACCCAGTACTTC; CDR3aa: CSVEEGSAETQYF
d_gene: TRBD2; abundance: -; j_gene: TRBJ2-2; v_gene: TRBV10-3; len: 17; CDR3nt: TGTGCCATCGGGGGTCCAGCGGGGTATTCGAACACCGGGGAGCTGTTTTTT; CDR3aa: CAIGGPAGYSNTGELFF
d_gene: -; abundance: -; j_gene: TRBJ2-7; v_gene: TRBV18; len: 14; CDR3nt: TGTGCCAGCTCACCACCGGAGGGCTCCTACGAGCAGTACTTC; CDR3aa: CASSPPEGSYEQYF
d_gene: -; abundance: -; j_gene: TRBJ2-7; v_gene: TRBV13; len: 14; CDR3nt: TGTGCCAGCAGCTTATTCGACAGTTCCTACGAGCAGTACTTC; CDR3aa: CASSLFDSSYEQYF
d_gene: -; abundance: -; j_gene: TRBJ2-1; v_gene: TRBV2; len: 17; CDR3nt: TGTGCCAGCAGTGAGAGTCTCGCGGGGGCCTCCTACAATGAGCAGTTCTTC; CDR3aa: CASSESLAGASYNEQFF
d_gene: TRBD2; abundance: -; j_gene: TRBJ2-7; v_gene: TRBV4-1; len: 18; CDR3nt: TGCGCCAGCAGCCAAGATGACTACCGGGGTAGCGGGGGCTACGAGCAGTACTTC; CDR3aa: CASSQDDYRGSGGYEQYF
d_gene: -; abundance: -; j_gene: TRBJ1-6; v_gene: TRBV7-8; len: 16; CDR3nt: TGTGCCAGCAGCTTAGCGCCCAGCTCCTATAATTCACCCCTCCACTTT; CDR3aa: CASSLAPSSYNSPLHF
d_gene: -; abundance: few; j_gene: TRBJ2-5; v_gene: TRBV2; len: 10; CDR3nt: TGTGCCAGCATGAGGGAGACCCAGTACTTC; CDR3aa: CASMRETQYF
d_gene: TRBD1; abundance: once; j_gene: TRBJ2-5; v_gene: TRBV7-7; len: 14; CDR3nt: TGTGCTAGCAGCTTTGAAGGGGGCGCAGAGACCCAGTACTTC; CDR3aa: CASSFEGGAETQYF
d_gene: TRBD2; abundance: -; j_gene: TRBJ2-2; v_gene: TRBV5-6; len: 19; CDR3nt: TGTGCCAGCAGCTTGCTTCGGCGAGCGGGAGTGTCAAACACCGGGGAGCTGTTTTTT; CDR3aa: CASSLLRRAGVSNTGELFF
d_gene: TRBD2; abundance: -; j_gene: TRBJ2-3; v_gene: TRBV28; len: 18; CDR3nt: TGTGCCAGCAGCCCAAGCCGGACTAGCGGGGGGGGGACAGATACGCAGTATTTT; CDR3aa: CASSPSRTSGGGTDTQYF
d_gene: TRBD1; abundance: -; j_gene: TRBJ1-2; v_gene: TRBV27; len: 14; CDR3nt: TGTGCCAGCATTAGGACAGGTCTTAACTATGGCTACACCTTC; CDR3aa: CASIRTGLNYGYTF
d_gene: -; abundance: -; j_gene: TRBJ1-1; v_gene: TRBV6-6; len: 15; CDR3nt: TGTGCCAGCAGTTTGGGTCAAGGGTGGGAGTCTGAAGCTTTCTTT; CDR3aa: CASSLGQGWESEAFF
d_gene: -; abundance: -; j_gene: TRBJ1-2; v_gene: TRBV28; len: 15; CDR3nt: TGTGCCAGCAGGAAGCAGGTGGGGCCTAACTATGGCTACACCTTC; CDR3aa: CASRKQVGPNYGYTF
d_gene: TRBD1; abundance: once; j_gene: TRBJ1-2; v_gene: TRBV28; len: 15; CDR3nt: TGTGCCAGCAGTTTGGGGGGACAGGGAATTTATGGCTACACCTTC; CDR3aa: CASSLGGQGIYGYTF
d_gene: -; abundance: -; j_gene: TRBJ2-5; v_gene: TRBV21-1; len: 16; CDR3nt: TGTGCCAGCAGCTGCTTTGCGAGGGAGACTAAAGAGACCCAGTACTTC; CDR3aa: CASSCFARETKETQYF
d_gene: -; abundance: -; j_gene: TRBJ2-5; v_gene: TRBV4-1; len: 13; CDR3nt: TGCGCCAGCAGCCACCCCAGCGATGAGACCCAGTACTTC; CDR3aa: CASSHPSDETQYF
d_gene: TRBD1; abundance: -; j_gene: TRBJ2-7; v_gene: TRBV7-8; len: 13; CDR3nt: TGTGCCAGCAGCATCGGGACAGGTCGGGAGCAGTACTTC; CDR3aa: CASSIGTGREQYF
d_gene: -; abundance: -; j_gene: TRBJ1-1; v_gene: TRBV4-1; len: 15; CDR3nt: TGCGCCAGCAGCCAAGTACGGCCGGGTAACCCTGAAGCTTTCTTT; CDR3aa: CASSQVRPGNPEAFF
d_gene: -; abundance: once; j_gene: TRBJ2-1; v_gene: TRBV2; len: 16; CDR3nt: TGTGCCAGCAGCGCTAATCGGGGGGCTCTTCTCAATGAGCAGTTCTTC; CDR3aa: CASSANRGALLNEQFF
d_gene: TRBD2; abundance: -; j_gene: TRBJ2-7; v_gene: TRBV7-6; len: 16; CDR3nt: TGTGCCAGCAGCTTAGTCGGGACTAGCGGGAACTTCGAGCAGTACTTC; CDR3aa: CASSLVGTSGNFEQYF
d_gene: TRBD1; abundance: -; j_gene: TRBJ1-5; v_gene: TRBV6-1; len: 15; CDR3nt: TGTGCCAGCAGTAACACGCAGGGGGCTGATCAGCCCCAGCATTTT; CDR3aa: CASSNTQGADQPQHF
d_gene: TRBD1; abundance: -; j_gene: TRBJ2-5; v_gene: TRBV4-1; len: 16; CDR3nt: TGCGCCAGCAGCCAAGCAACCGGGACAGGGATGGAGACCCAGTACTTC; CDR3aa: CASSQATGTGMETQYF
d_gene: -; abundance: -; j_gene: TRBJ2-7; v_gene: TRBV4-2; len: 15; CDR3nt: TGTGCCAGCAGCCAAGGGAGGGGTAACCGCTACGAGCAGTACTTC; CDR3aa: CASSQGRGNRYEQYF
d_gene: TRBD2; abundance: -; j_gene: TRBJ2-5; v_gene: TRBV9; len: 16; CDR3nt: TGTGCCAGCAGCGTAGAGGTAGCGGGGGGGCGGGAGACCCAGTACTTC; CDR3aa: CASSVEVAGGRETQYF
d_gene: -; abundance: few; j_gene: TRBJ1-2; v_gene: TRBV30; len: 15; CDR3nt: TGTGCCTGGAGTGGGAGGTGGGGGGGCTCCTATGGCTACACCTTC; CDR3aa: CAWSGRWGGSYGYTF
d_gene: -; abundance: -; j_gene: TRBJ2-1; v_gene: TRBV30; len: 14; CDR3nt: TGTGCCTGGAGTGTAGGGGTCGGGGGAGAGGAGCAGTTCTTC; CDR3aa: CAWSVGVGGEEQFF
d_gene: TRBD2; abundance: -; j_gene: TRBJ2-1; v_gene: TRBV2; len: 16; CDR3nt: TGTGCCAGCAGTGAATCTCTAGCGGGGTCCTACAATGAGCAGTTCTTC; CDR3aa: CASSESLAGSYNEQFF
d_gene: TRBD1; abundance: -; j_gene: TRBJ2-7; v_gene: TRBV6-1; len: 15; CDR3nt: TGTGCCAGCAGTGAAGCGGGGACAGGGGCCTACGAGCAGTACTTC; CDR3aa: CASSEAGTGAYEQYF